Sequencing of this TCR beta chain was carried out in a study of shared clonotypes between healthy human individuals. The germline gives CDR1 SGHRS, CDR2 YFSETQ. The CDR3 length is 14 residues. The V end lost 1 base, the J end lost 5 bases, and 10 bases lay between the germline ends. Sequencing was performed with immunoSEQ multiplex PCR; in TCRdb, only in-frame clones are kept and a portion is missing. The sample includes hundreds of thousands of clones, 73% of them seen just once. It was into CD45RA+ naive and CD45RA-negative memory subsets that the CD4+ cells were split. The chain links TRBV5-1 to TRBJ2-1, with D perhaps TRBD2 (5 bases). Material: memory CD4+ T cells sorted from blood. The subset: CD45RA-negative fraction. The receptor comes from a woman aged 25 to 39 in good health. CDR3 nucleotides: TGCGCCAGCAGCTTGCAAACTAGAAACAATGAGCAGTTCTTC. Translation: CASSLQTRNNEQFF.